Given below is one T cell receptor (beta chain) in context. A single base separates this from a much larger clone, so it may be a read error. V shed 5 bases and J 6 bases; nucleotides not matched to a gene: 7. Germline V gene sequence: CDR1 SGHTA, CDR2 FQGNSA. This CDR3 is built from 14 residues. This sample was included in a study of T cells in Graves' hyperthyroidism and ophthalmopathy. The CDR3 regions of TCR beta were amplified from RNA transcripts. The TCR CDR3 was amplified in a first-round RT-PCR using the HTBI primer set. MiXCR, applied by TCRdb to the multiplex PCR reads, yields one record per CDR3 protein. The data show about 400,000 distinct CDR3 sequences, 15% seen once.

Sequencing input: blood. The chain recombines TRBV7-2 with TRBJ2-7; TRBD1 aligns across 10 bases. This receptor was taken from a woman in her 30s with Graves' hyperthyroidism. Here the CDR3 reads CASSHWDRGSEQYF. CDR3 in DNA: TGTGCCAGCAGCCATTGGGACAGGGGATCCGAGCAGTACTTC.